This T cell receptor (beta chain) was recovered during a study of shared clonotypes between healthy human individuals. Study as a whole: The study enrolled two women and a few men aged 18 to 49. Each donor's CD8 memory used one plate, CD8 naive two, each CD4 subset three.

Per the authors' pipeline: Because ImmunoSEQ provided only junction sequences with no quality scores, the filtering differed. Profiling relied on immunoSEQ multiplex PCR, and the TCRdb table lists in-frame clones only, not all of them. The V and J calls and the clone size are those of that table, but D and trimming were determined from the DNA. The sample consists of some 1,400,000 clones, over 95% of them appearing once. The authors divided CD4+ cells into CD45RA+ naive and CD45RA-negative memory subsets. Specimen: naive CD4+ T cells sorted from blood. Indicated subset: CD45RA+ positively selected. This receptor was obtained from a young man in good health.

The CDR3 is CASSGLPNEQYF. The DNA of the CDR3 is TGTGCCAGCAGTGGGCTTCCCAACGAGCAGTACTTC. The rearrangement joins TRBV25-1 to TRBJ2-7; D is unresolved. Germline V CDR1 and CDR2: MGHDK, SYGVNS. V shed 4 bases and J shed 5 bases, with 9 bases lying between them. The CDR3 extends over 12 amino acids.